The 7 T cell receptor beta chains given below trace back to one sample, sequenced in a study of blood T cell repertoires in COVID-19. Measured with immunoSEQ multiplex PCR; TCRdb has only the in-frame clones, and not every one. The sample yields roughly 73,000 clones, roughly 79% seen once. Material: peripheral blood. Receptors originate from a woman aged 70-85 years with acute or convalescent COVID-19.

The rearrangement uses TRBV7-2 and TRBJ2-3; D not certain. Germline CDR1 and CDR2: SGHTA and FQGNSA. The length of the CDR3 is 13 residues. V lost 0 bases and J lost 9, with 10 bases in between. CDR3 nucleotide sequence: TGTGCCAGCAGCTTAGCGAGGTCGCGAACGCAGTATTTT. This translates into CASSLARSRTQYF.

The gene calls are TRBV4-2 and TRBJ2-1, with 9 bases lining up with TRBD2. The CDR3 is 17 residues long. Losses at the gene ends were 1 base for V and 1 base for J; bases not matched to a gene: 5. Germline CDR1 LGHNA, CDR2 YNFKEQ. The CDR3 loop reads CASSQVRSGSSYNEQFF. Written as DNA, the CDR3 is TGTGCCAGCAGCCAAGTCCGTAGCGGGAGTTCCTACAATGAGCAGTTCTTC.

Only one count was recorded for this clone. This sequence joins TRBV21-1 and TRBJ1-5. TRBV21-1 counts as a pseudogene. The CDR3 length is 13 residues. This CDR3 is CAPTRVSNQPQHF. The CDR3 DNA sequence: TGTGCCCCCACTAGGGTTAGCAATCAGCCCCAGCATTTT.

The chain recombines TRBV20-1 with TRBJ1-1; no firm D call. Trimming stripped 3 bases from V and 1 base from J, with 12 bases between. This CDR3 contains 14 residues. CDR1 is DFQATT, CDR2 SNEGSKA, per germline (reference sequence). CDR3 DNA: TGCAGTGCTAGTTATAGCAATAGGAACACTGAAGCTTTCTTT. Encoded protein: CSASYSNRNTEAFF.

This chain connects TRBV19 to TRBJ1-6, with TRBD1 matching over 8 bases. V shed 8 bases and J 2 bases; nucleotides not matched to a gene: 2. CDR3 length: 14 amino acids. Germline assignment: CDR1 LNHDA and CDR2 SQIVND (reference sequence). The CDR3 sequence is CASRTGTYNSPLHF. The CDR3 DNA follows: TGTGCCAGTCGGACAGGGACCTATAATTCACCCCTCCACTTT.

The chain is built from TRBV6-5 and TRBJ2-1; D might be TRBD2 (5 bases). V lost 0 bases and J 9 bases, leaving 12 bases between the germline ends. This CDR3 is built from 14 residues. Germline CDR1 is MNHEY and CDR2 is SVGAGI. The CDR3 here is CASSYSRPEGEQFF. In DNA form, the CDR3 reads TGTGCCAGCAGTTACTCCCGGCCCGAGGGTGAGCAGTTCTTC.

A few counts support this clone. The chain combines TRBV28 with TRBJ2-7, with a weak D call TRBD2 (6 bases). This CDR3 contains 16 residues. Between the trimmed V and J ends, which lost 4 bases and 3 bases, there was a span of 19 bases. Germline V lookup: CDR1 MDHEN, CDR2 SYDVKM. The CDR3 loop is CASSSPLAGILYEQYF. The CDR3 DNA is TGTGCCAGCAGTTCCCCCCTGGCGGGAATTCTCTACGAGCAGTACTTC.